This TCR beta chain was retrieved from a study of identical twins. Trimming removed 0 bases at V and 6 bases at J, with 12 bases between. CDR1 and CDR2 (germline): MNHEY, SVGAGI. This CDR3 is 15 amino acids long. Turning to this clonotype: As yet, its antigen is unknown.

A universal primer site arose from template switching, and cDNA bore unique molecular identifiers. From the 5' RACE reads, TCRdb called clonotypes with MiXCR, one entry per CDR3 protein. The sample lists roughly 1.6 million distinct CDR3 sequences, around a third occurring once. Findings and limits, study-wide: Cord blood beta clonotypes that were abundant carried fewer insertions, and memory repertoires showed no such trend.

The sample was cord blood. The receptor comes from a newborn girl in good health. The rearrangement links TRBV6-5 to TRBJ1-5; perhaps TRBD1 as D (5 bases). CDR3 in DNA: TGTGCCAGCAGTTACTCGGTCGGGGGGGGTCAGCCCCAGCATTTT. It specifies CASSYSVGGGQPQHF.